A selection of T cell receptor beta chains follows, all from one sample in a study of blood T cell repertoires in COVID-19. The repertoire was sequenced with immunoSEQ multiplex PCR; TCRdb's copy has only in-frame clones and lacks some. The table has 95,000 to 150,000 clones, about 86% seen once. Material: peripheral blood. These receptors were taken from a man at least 80 years old with active or convalescent COVID-19. CDR3s include the opening cysteine and the closing phenylalanine or tryptophan. A D gene is named only where the DNA matches it firmly. Size is stated for part of the rows, as once, few or many counts, or as a class when the clone is expanded.

clone_size | cdr3_length | j_call | d_call | v_call | cdr3_nt | cdr3_aa
NA | 13 | TRBJ2-7 | NA | TRBV7-2 | TGTGCCAGCAGCTTTGGGGCACGCTACGAGCAGTACTTC | CASSFGARYEQYF
NA | 16 | TRBJ1-6 | NA | TRBV19 | TGTGCCAGTAGTATAGGAGCGAACTCCTATAATTCACCCCTCCACTTT | CASSIGANSYNSPLHF
few | 15 | TRBJ1-4 | NA | TRBV3-1/TRBV3-2 | TGTGCCAGCAGCCAAGTGGGAGCAACTAATGAAAAACTGTTTTTT | CASSQVGATNEKLFF
few | 13 | TRBJ1-1 | TRBD1 | TRBV11-2 | TGTGCCAGCAGCCCCCGGACAGGGAGTGAAGCTTTCTTT | CASSPRTGSEAFF
few | 14 | TRBJ2-7 | NA | TRBV12-2 | TGTGCAAGTCGCTTAAGGGGAGCGGGCTACGAGCAGTACTTC | CASRLRGAGYEQYF
few | 15 | TRBJ1-6 | TRBD1 | TRBV5-1 | TGCGCCAGCAGCTCTGGGGACAGCCGTAATTCACCCCTCCACTTT | CASSSGDSRNSPLHF
NA | 18 | TRBJ2-7 | TRBD2 | TRBV7-8 | TGTGCCAGCAGCGGTAGAAGTGGCGGGGGGGCTATTACCTACGAGCAGTACTTC | CASSGRSGGGAITYEQYF
NA | 16 | TRBJ1-2 | NA | TRBV5-1 | TGCGCCAGCAGCTTGGAACTAGGACGGAGGAACTATGGCTACACCTTC | CASSLELGRRNYGYTF
once | 15 | TRBJ1-2 | TRBD1 | TRBV11-2 | TGTGCCAGCAGCCCACGGGACAGGGTTATGCAGGGCTACACCTTC | CASSPRDRVMQGYTF
once | 15 | TRBJ2-5 | TRBD2 | TRBV3-1/TRBV3-2 | TGTGCCAGCAAAAACTCGGGGGGGCGTCAAGAGACCCAGTACTTC | CASKNSGGRQETQYF
NA | 12 | TRBJ1-1 | NA | TRBV11-1 | TGTGCCAGCAGCTTCGGGGGAACTGAAGCTTTCTTT | CASSFGGTEAFF
NA | 15 | TRBJ1-5 | TRBD1 | TRBV7-6 | TGTGCCAGCAGCTTAGGGACAGGGGGCAATCAGCCCCAGCATTTT | CASSLGTGGNQPQHF
NA | 15 | TRBJ2-5 | NA | TRBV9 | TGTGCCAGCAGCGTAGCCCACTCGGAGGGGGCGACCCAGTACTTC | CASSVAHSEGATQYF
NA | 13 | TRBJ2-3 | NA | TRBV7-3 | TGTGCCAGCAGCTTACAGGGGACAGATACGCAGTATTTT | CASSLQGTDTQYF
NA | 15 | TRBJ2-3 | TRBD2 | TRBV30 | TGTGCCTGGAGTAAAGCGGGGACCGGCACAGATACGCAGTATTTT | CAWSKAGTGTDTQYF
NA | 13 | TRBJ1-1 | NA | TRBV5-1 | TGCGCCAGCAGCTTGTCAGAGAACACTGAAGCTTTCTTT | CASSLSENTEAFF
NA | 14 | TRBJ1-6 | NA | TRBV6-2/TRBV6-3 | TGTGCCAGCAGTTACACAGGGAGAAATTCACCCCTCCACTTT | CASSYTGRNSPLHF
NA | 14 | TRBJ1-5 | TRBD1 | TRBV4-2 | TGTGCCACAACCCGGGACAGGGATGGTGGGCCCCAGCATTTT | CATTRDRDGGPQHF
NA | 16 | TRBJ2-1 | TRBD1 | TRBV6-6 | TGTGCCAGCAGTCACTCCGGGACAGGGGACTACAATGAGCAGTTCTTC | CASSHSGTGDYNEQFF
NA | 13 | TRBJ2-3 | TRBD2 | TRBV29-1 | TGCAGCGTTGTAGGCGGGGGAGCAGATACGCAGTATTTT | CSVVGGGADTQYF
NA | 14 | TRBJ2-2 | NA | TRBV24-1 | TGTGCCACCAGTGATACCATTAGCACCGGGGAGCTGTTTTTT | CATSDTISTGELFF
few | 14 | TRBJ1-5 | NA | TRBV4-3 | TGCGCCAGCAGCCAAGATCCAGGGGTCCAGCCCCAGCATTTT | CASSQDPGVQPQHF
NA | 14 | TRBJ1-6 | TRBD1 | TRBV30 | TGTGCCTGGAGTTCCGGGACAGGGTCTTCACCCCTCCACTTT | CAWSSGTGSSPLHF
NA | 14 | TRBJ2-5 | TRBD2 | TRBV7-3 | TGTGCCAGCAGCAACGGGGGGGCCGGTGAGACCCAGTACTTC | CASSNGGAGETQYF